The following is a TCR beta chain sequence with its context. What it binds is not known. Trimming left V 5 bases short and J 6 bases short, with 17 bases between. The CDR3 has 14 residues. The germline V gene encodes CDR1 SEHNR and CDR2 FQNEAQ (reference sequence). It was autoimmune disease history or systemic immunosuppression that excluded patients. Blood draws occurred at baseline, cycle 4 day 1, and cycle 7 day 1. The sample is drawn from a study of OX40 agonist ivuxolimab in advanced cancers. Notes on the study in general: Clonal expansion was seen in CD4+ and CD8+ blood T cells by week 6 at 0.1 to 3.0 mg/kg.

The method was immunoSEQ multiplex PCR; TCRdb's version includes in-frame clones alone and lacks a portion of them. The table shows 15,000 to 20,000 clones, with approximately 82% occurring only once. The chain combines TRBV7-9 with TRBJ2-7, with D possibly matching TRBD1 (5 bases). Sequenced material: CD4+ or CD8+ T cells sorted from blood, taken in a trial of the OX40 agonist ivuxolimab. The receptor's source is an adult with an advanced solid tumor such as melanoma, head and neck, liver or kidney cancer. CDR3 loop: CASSTDRVGSEQYF. The DNA of the CDR3 is TGTGCCAGCAGCACCGACAGAGTAGGGTCCGAGCAGTACTTC.